The sequence of this T cell receptor (beta chain) was determined in a study of blood T cell repertoires in COVID-19. At the level of the study: The United States, Italy and Spain supplied acute and convalescent COVID-19 samples.

Followed over time, Seattle patients had been enrolled while infection was active. Original processing methods: Amplifying reference gene primers gave estimates of nucleated cell counts. Sequencing was performed with immunoSEQ multiplex PCR; in TCRdb, only in-frame clones are kept and a portion is missing. The DNA was the basis for D and trimming; V, J and clone size are from that table. The sample has about 90,000 clones, 89% seen once. Losses at the gene ends were 6 bases for V and 1 base for J; bases not matched to a gene: 6. The CDR3 is made up of 14 amino acids. Germline values: CDR1 MGHDK, CDR2 SYGVNS.

The clonotype originates from a man aged 45-60 years with COVID-19, enrolled during active disease. This rearrangement joins TRBV25-1 to TRBJ2-7, with 7 positions matching TRBD1. The specimen was peripheral blood. CDR3 region: CASSDRVGSYEQYF. The DNA of the CDR3 is TGTGCCAGCAGCGACAGGGTAGGTTCCTACGAGCAGTACTTC.